This record looks at one T cell receptor beta chain sequence and its context. The sample originates from a study of cytomegalovirus exposure and HLA in healthy donors. CDR3 length: 17 residues. The V segment lost 5 bases and the J segment 0 bases; nucleotides outside the gene matches: 11. CDR1 and CDR2 from the germline V gene are LNHDA and SQIVND (reference sequence). The primer mix had 60 Vbeta and 13 Jbeta primers. Source study methods: A later analysis tallied about 80 million unique TCR beta chains, approximately 10 million of them shared. This table comes from immunoSEQ multiplex PCR, and its TCRdb copy is limited to in-frame clones, with some not included. V and J calls plus clone size are reproduced from that table; the DNA served to infer D and trimming. Among 100,000 or so clones listed, 65% to 85% were seen once.

The TCR comes from a woman between 35 and 50 years old in good health and CMV-seronegative. V and J are TRBV19 and TRBJ2-3; 7 positions agree with TRBD1. Sequences were obtained from PBMCs. The CDR3 bases are TGTGCCAGTAGTGCCGGGACAGCCTTCACTAGCACAGATACGCAGTATTTT. Encoded protein: CASSAGTAFTSTDTQYF. Complete variable domain (other parts from reference TRBV19 and TRBJ2-3): DGGITQSPKYLFRKEGQNVTLSCEQNLNHDAMYWYRQDPGQGLRLIYYSQIVNDFQKGDIAEGYSVSREKKESFPLTVTSAQKNPTAFYLCASSAGTAFTSTDTQYFGPGTRLTVL.